What follows are 6 T cell receptor beta chains derived from one specimen sequenced in a study of blood T cells in healthy people across ages. The second PCR ran about 6 to 11 cycles with a sample-barcoded 5' primer and J-beta primers. TCRdb reprocessed the 5' RACE reads with MiXCR, giving one entry per CDR3 protein. The top ten hold around 23% of the sample, which has 600,000 or so distinct CDR3 sequences, 45% to 55% seen once. What was sequenced was blood. The receptors stem from an elderly man in good health.

This clonotype showed up many times. The chain is built from TRBV20-1 and TRBJ2-1; 9 bases match TRBD2. The V segment lost 3 bases and the J segment 5 bases; nucleotides outside the gene matches: 2. Germline loops: CDR1 DFQATT, CDR2 SNEGSKA (reference sequence). This CDR3 contains 13 residues. The CDR3 DNA is TGCAGTGCTAGCCGACTAGCGGACAATGAGCAGTTCTTC. It translates to CSASRLADNEQFF.

This chain links TRBV3-1 with TRBJ1-1; D ambiguous. The CDR3 totals 15 residues. Trimming took off 0 bases at V and 10 bases at J, with 18 bases between the two ends. From germline, CDR1 is LGHDT and CDR2 YNNKEL (reference sequence). The CDR3 loop reads CASSQDRGQREAAFF. CDR3 sequence (DNA): TGTGCCAGCAGCCAAGATAGAGGGCAGCGTGAGGCAGCTTTCTTT.

The sample holds a few counts of this clonotype. The rearrangement uses TRBV5-1 and TRBJ2-7; D possibly corresponds to TRBD1 (5 bases). V lost 3 bases to trimming and J lost 0 bases, with 13 bases between them. The germline V gene encodes CDR1 SGHRS and CDR2 YFSETQ. The CDR3 runs 15 residues. The CDR3 nucleotides read TGCGCCAGCAGCTATACCCCAGGGATCTCCTACGAGCAGTACTTC. Translated: CASSYTPGISYEQYF.

The chain has TRBV27 and TRBJ2-5, with D possibly TRBD1 on 5 matching bases. In germline, CDR1 is MNHEY, CDR2 SMNVEV (reference sequence). The germline V and J ends were trimmed by 8 bases and 1 base, with 23 bases remaining between them. CDR3 length: 17 amino acids. The CDR3 spells CASPTYLKGQLQETQYF. CDR3 DNA: TGTGCCAGCCCCACATACCTTAAGGGGCAGCTCCAAGAGACCCAGTACTTC.

The CDR3 protein is CASSGILSNQPQHF. CDR3 coding DNA: TGTGCCAGCAGTGGGATCCTTAGCAATCAGCCCCAGCATTTT. The rearrangement links TRBV6-1 to TRBJ1-5; no definite D call. The V gene lost 4 bases and the J gene lost 0 bases, with 7 bases spanning the gap. CDR1 and CDR2 from the germline V gene are MNHNS and SASEGT. The CDR3 is 14 residues long.

This sequence joins TRBV24-1 and TRBJ1-2, with 7 bases fitting TRBD1. The length of the CDR3 is 18 residues. After removal of 3 bases from V and 1 base from J, the junction contained 13 bases not matched to a gene. Germline V gives CDR1 KGHDR, CDR2 SFDVKD. The CDR3 is CATSDSRQGLNNNYGYTF. CDR3 nucleotides: TGTGCCACCAGTGATAGTAGACAGGGCCTGAATAATAACTATGGCTACACCTTC.